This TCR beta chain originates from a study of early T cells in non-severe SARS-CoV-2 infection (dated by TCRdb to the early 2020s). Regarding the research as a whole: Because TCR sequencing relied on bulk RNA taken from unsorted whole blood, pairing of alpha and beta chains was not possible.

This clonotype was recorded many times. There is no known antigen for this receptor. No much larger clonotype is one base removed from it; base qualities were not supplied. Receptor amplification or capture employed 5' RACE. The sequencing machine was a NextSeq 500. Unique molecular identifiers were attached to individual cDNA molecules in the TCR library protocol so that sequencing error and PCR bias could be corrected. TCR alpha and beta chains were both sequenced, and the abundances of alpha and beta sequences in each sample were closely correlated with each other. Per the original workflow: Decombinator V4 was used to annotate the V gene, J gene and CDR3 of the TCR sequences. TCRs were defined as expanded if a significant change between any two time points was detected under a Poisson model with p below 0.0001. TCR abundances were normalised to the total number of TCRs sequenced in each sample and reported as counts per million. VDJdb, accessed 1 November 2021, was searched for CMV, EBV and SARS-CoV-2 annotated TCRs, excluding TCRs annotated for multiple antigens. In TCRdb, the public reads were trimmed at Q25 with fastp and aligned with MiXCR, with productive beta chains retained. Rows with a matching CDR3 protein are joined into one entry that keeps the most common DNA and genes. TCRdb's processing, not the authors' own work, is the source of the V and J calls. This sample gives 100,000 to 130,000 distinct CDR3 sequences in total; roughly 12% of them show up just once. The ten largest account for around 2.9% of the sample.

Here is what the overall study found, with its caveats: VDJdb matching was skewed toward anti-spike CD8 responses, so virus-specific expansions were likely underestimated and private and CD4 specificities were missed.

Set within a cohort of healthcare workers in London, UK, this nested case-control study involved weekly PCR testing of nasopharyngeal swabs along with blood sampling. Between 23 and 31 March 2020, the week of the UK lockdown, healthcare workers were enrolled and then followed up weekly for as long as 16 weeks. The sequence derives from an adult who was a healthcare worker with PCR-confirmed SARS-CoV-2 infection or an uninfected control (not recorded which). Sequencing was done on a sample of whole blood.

The CDR3 corresponds to CASSQRTSGRPRDGEQFF. The nucleotides are TGTGCCAGCAGCCAAAGGACTAGCGGGAGGCCTAGGGACGGTGAGCAGTTCTTC. The chain uses TRBV7-2 and TRBJ2-1, and 14 bases in between align with TRBD2. The CDR3 sequence holds 18 residues, the cysteine and phenylalanine included. This entry keeps only the CDR3 DNA: 54 bases, framed from base 1. V is pruned by 5 bases and J by 9 bases, leaving 15 bases of the junction without a gene match. In the germline V gene, CDR1 corresponds to SGHTA and CDR2 to FQGNSA.